The 27 T cell receptor beta chains in this list originate from one sample, sequenced in a study of long-term antiretroviral therapy in people with HIV. Samples were assayed with immunoSEQ v3.0 at survey level. Sequencing was performed with immunoSEQ multiplex PCR; in TCRdb, only in-frame clones are kept and a portion is missing. The sample contains more than 15,000 clones, roughly 78% of which appear only once. Specimen: unsorted PBMCs, collected at the start of antiretroviral therapy. These receptors were collected from a man in his thirties or forties with HIV.

The chain is built from TRBV19 and TRBJ2-7; no firm D call. Trimming took off 5 bases at V and 0 bases at J, with 11 bases between the two ends. This CDR3 has 14 amino acids. CDR1 is LNHDA, CDR2 SQIVND, per germline (reference sequence). The CDR3 sequence is CASSPYSSSYEQYF. CDR3 DNA: TGTGCCAGTAGTCCCTACTCTTCCTCCTACGAGCAGTACTTC.

The chain carries TRBV30 and TRBJ2-3; no definite D call. This CDR3 has 11 residues. Trimming took 1 base from V and 5 from J, leaving 4 bases between them. The germline V gene encodes CDR1 GTSNPN and CDR2 SVGIG (reference sequence). The CDR3 reads CAWSGGDTQYF. CDR3 nucleotide sequence: TGTGCCTGGAGTGGTGGAGATACGCAGTATTTT.

This chain uses TRBV2 with TRBJ2-7; no clear D. CDR1 and CDR2 from the germline V gene are SNHLY and FYNNEI. The CDR3 extends over 14 amino acids. Trimming left V 6 bases short and J 2 bases short, with 14 bases between. Here the CDR3 reads CASRAGVSTYEQYF. The CDR3 region has the DNA TGTGCCAGCAGGGCAGGAGTATCCACCTACGAGCAGTACTTC.

This clone was counted between two and nine times. The V and J genes are TRBV19 and TRBJ1-5; perhaps TRBD1 as D (5 bases). The CDR3 totals 12 residues. CDR1 LNHDA and CDR2 SQIVND come from the germline V gene (reference sequence). The V end lost 8 bases, the J end lost 3 bases, and 8 bases lay between the germline ends. CDR3 DNA: TGTGCCAGTGGGACCTCCAATCAGCCCCAGCATTTT. Encoded protein: CASGTSNQPQHF. Full variable domain (outside the CDR3, taken from reference TRBV19 and TRBJ1-5): DGGITQSPKYLFRKEGQNVTLSCEQNLNHDAMYWYRQDPGQGLRLIYYSQIVNDFQKGDIAEGYSVSREKKESFPLTVTSAQKNPTAFYLCASGTSNQPQHFGDGTRLSIL.

This chain uses TRBV28 with TRBJ2-7; TRBD2 matches 7 bases. The trim removed 8 bases at V and 3 bases at J, leaving 7 bases unmatched. The V gene's germline CDR1 is MDHEN and CDR2 SYDVKM. The CDR3 runs 13 residues. In DNA form, the CDR3 reads TGTGCCAGCCAGAGCGGGATTGGCTACGAGCAGTACTTC. Residues: CASQSGIGYEQYF.

The J gene is TRBJ2-3, the V gene TRBV27; 9 bases are a match to TRBD2. CDR1 is MNHEY and CDR2 is SMNVEV in the germline V gene (reference sequence). The CDR3 totals 16 residues. V lost 5 bases, J lost 0 bases, and 6 bases stayed unmatched. Here the CDR3 DNA reads TGTGCCAGCAGTCCCGCTAGCGGGGAAAGCACAGATACGCAGTATTTT. This translates into CASSPASGESTDTQYF.

The rearrangement uses TRBV19 and TRBJ2-2; possible D gene TRBD1, 5 bases. In germline, CDR1 is LNHDA, CDR2 SQIVND (reference sequence). CDR3 length equals 14 residues. The V end lost 4 bases, the J end lost 3 bases, and 9 bases lay between the germline ends. The DNA of the CDR3 is TGTGCCAGTAGTACATCAGGGTACACCGGGGAGCTGTTTTTT. This sequence encodes CASSTSGYTGELFF.

This clone occurred a few times. The chain couples TRBV19 to TRBJ1-2; 7 nucleotides match TRBD1. Germline CDR1 and CDR2: LNHDA and SQIVND (reference sequence). The CDR3 loop spans 14 amino acids. After removal of 3 bases from V and 2 bases from J, the junction contained 3 bases not matched to a gene. CDR3 region: CASSILGQNYGYTF. CDR3 DNA: TGTGCCAGTAGTATTTTGGGACAGAACTATGGCTACACCTTC.

The chain joins TRBV2 to TRBJ2-4; 11 bases are shared with TRBD2. The J segment lost 8 bases and the V segment lost 5 bases, leaving 11 bases of the junction unmatched. CDR1 is SNHLY, CDR2 FYNNEI, per germline. The CDR3 totals 16 residues. CDR3 protein: CASSMTSGEVVDIQYF. The CDR3 DNA is TGTGCCAGCAGTATGACTAGCGGGGAGGTGGTAGACATTCAGTACTTC.

This clone was counted only a few times. The gene calls are TRBV28 and TRBJ1-5, with D possibly matching TRBD1 (5 bases). The germline V and J ends were trimmed by 0 bases and 6 bases, with 6 bases remaining between them. CDR3 length: 13 amino acids. CDR1 MDHEN and CDR2 SYDVKM come from the germline V gene. The CDR3 DNA reads as TGTGCCAGCAGTTTATGGGGGGGTCAGCCCCAGCATTTT. The encoded protein is CASSLWGGQPQHF.

The chain has TRBV7-9 and TRBJ1-3; D is uncertain. V shed 0 bases and J shed 2 bases, with 8 bases lying between them. Germline V gives CDR1 SEHNR, CDR2 FQNEAQ (reference sequence). The CDR3 runs 15 residues. In DNA, the CDR3 is TGTGCCAGCAGCTTAGCACCCGGGACTGGAAACACCATATATTTT. Protein: CASSLAPGTGNTIYF.

This clone was detected only a few times. The V gene is TRBV4-1, the J gene TRBJ2-7, with 12 bases identical to TRBD2. CDR1 and CDR2 (germline): MGHRA, YSYEKL. The V and J ends lost 4 bases and 4 bases, in that order; junction bases with no gene match: 5. The CDR3 runs 15 residues. The CDR3 DNA reads TGCGCCAGCAGCCCTCGACTAGCGGGGGCATACGAGCAGTACTTC. Translating gives CASSPRLAGAYEQYF.

The V and J genes are TRBV5-1 and TRBJ2-1, with TRBD1 matching 7 bases. Germline CDR1 reads SGHRS; CDR2 reads YFSETQ. This CDR3 spans 15 amino acids. Losses at the gene ends were 2 bases for V and 8 bases for J; bases not matched to a gene: 10. CDR3 coding DNA: TGCGCCAGCAGCTTAGGTCGACAGGGATTCGATGAGCAGTTCTTC. Translating gives CASSLGRQGFDEQFF.

This clone was seen just once. The chain carries TRBV7-2 and TRBJ1-2, with D perhaps matching TRBD1 (5 bases). With 6 bases removed from V and 3 bases from J, the gap between germline ends came to 11 bases. CDR3 length: 13 amino acids. The germline V gene has CDR1 SGHTA and CDR2 FQGNSA. The CDR3 DNA follows: TGTGCCAGCAGATCCGGGGGTCACTATGGCTACACCTTC. This gives the protein CASRSGGHYGYTF.

V is TRBV7-2 and J is TRBJ1-2; 8 bases match TRBD1. This CDR3 spans 19 amino acids. Per germline, CDR1 SGHTA and CDR2 FQGNSA. The junction had 15 bases not matched to a gene; V was cut back by 1 base and J by 2 bases. The chain's CDR3 is CASSLGRSRGTGVNYGYTF. The CDR3 bases are TGTGCCAGCAGCTTAGGGAGGAGTAGGGGGACAGGTGTAAACTATGGCTACACCTTC. Drawing the rest from reference TRBV7-2 and TRBJ1-2, the complete variable domain is GAGVSQSPSNKVTEKGKDVELRCDPISGHTALYWYRQSLGQGLEFLIYFQGNSAPDKSGLPSDRFSAERTGGSVSTLTIQRTQQEDSAVYLCASSLGRSRGTGVNYGYTFGSGTRLTVV.

This clone was recorded once. CDR3 nucleotides: TGTGCCAGCAGATTTTGGGGGGACGGCTACGAGCAGTACTTC. This translates into CASRFWGDGYEQYF. The gene calls are TRBV28 and TRBJ2-7; the D gene is possibly TRBD2 (6 bases). There are 14 residues in the CDR3. V shed 6 bases and J shed 3 bases, with 15 bases lying between them. CDR1 is MDHEN, CDR2 SYDVKM, per germline.

This clone was observed once. The chain links TRBV9 to TRBJ2-7, with 10 bases matching TRBD1. After removal of 0 bases from V and 4 bases from J, the junction contained 1 base not matched to a gene. The CDR3 spans 14 residues. The germline V gene has CDR1 SGDLS and CDR2 YYNGEE. The CDR3, as DNA: TGTGCCAGCAGCGTAGGGGACAGGGGATACGAGCAGTACTTC. This encodes CASSVGDRGYEQYF. The variable domain in full, with the rest retrieved from reference TRBV9 and TRBJ2-7, is DSGVTQTPKHLITATGQRVTLRCSPRSGDLSVYWYQQSLDQGLQFLIQYYNGEERAKGNILERFSAQQFPDLHSELNLSSLELGDSALYFCASSVGDRGYEQYFGPGTRLTVT.

The chain couples TRBV30 to TRBJ1-1; D is ambiguous. Trimming stripped 0 bases from V and 4 bases from J, with 24 bases between. The CDR3 length is 18 residues. Per germline, CDR1 GTSNPN and CDR2 SVGIG (reference sequence). CDR3 loop: CAWSVGVVTAALTTEAFF. The CDR3 coding sequence is TGTGCCTGGAGTGTAGGCGTCGTAACAGCGGCTTTGACCACTGAAGCTTTCTTT. Full variable domain (outside the CDR3, taken from reference TRBV30 and TRBJ1-1): SQTIHQWPATLVQPVGSPLSLECTVEGTSNPNLYWYRQAAGRGLQLLFYSVGIGQISSEVPQNLSASRPQDRQFILSSKKLLLSDSGFYLCAWSVGVVTAALTTEAFFGQGTRLTVV.

The chain couples TRBV5-4 to TRBJ2-3, with 7 bases aligning to TRBD2. The CDR3 length is 13 residues. The ends lost 5 bases at V and 3 bases at J; junction bases unmatched: 3. Germline CDR1 reads SGHNT; CDR2 reads YYREEE (reference sequence). The CDR3 DNA reads TGTGCCAGCAGTTTTAGCGGGACAGATACGCAGTATTTT. It is translated as CASSFSGTDTQYF.

The J gene is TRBJ2-3, the V gene TRBV10-3; the D is unclear. The germline V and J ends were trimmed by 10 bases and 0 bases, with 11 bases remaining between them. Germline V gives CDR1 ENHRY, CDR2 SYGVKD. There are 13 residues in the CDR3. The CDR3 region is CATSASSTDTQYF. In DNA form, the CDR3 reads TGTGCCACCTCCGCCTCAAGCACAGATACGCAGTATTTT.

By proportion, this clone is medium-sized. Other DNA sequences in the same sample also yield this CDR3. This sequence joins TRBV2 and TRBJ1-1; D is undetermined. V lost 6 bases and J 0 bases, leaving 8 bases between the germline ends. The CDR3 loop spans 13 amino acids. Per the germline V gene, CDR1 is SNHLY and CDR2 is FYNNEI. This CDR3 is CASREALNTEAFF. CDR3 nucleotides: TGTGCCAGCAGAGAGGCCTTGAACACTGAAGCTTTCTTT.

The chain uses TRBV11-3 and TRBJ2-3; a weak D match, TRBD1 (5 bases). Trimming took off 2 bases at V and 4 bases at J, with 13 bases between the two ends. CDR3 length: 15 amino acids. CDR1 and CDR2 from the germline V gene are SGHNT and YENEEA. CDR3 sequence reads: CASSLRGHLADTQYF. CDR3 bases: TGTGCCAGCAGCTTAAGAGGACACTTGGCAGATACGCAGTATTTT.

The V gene is TRBV7-2, the J gene TRBJ2-1; TRBD1 matches 8 bases. Germline V gives CDR1 SGHTA, CDR2 FQGNSA. The CDR3 is 15 residues long. Trimming took 4 bases from V and 6 from J; bases not matched to a gene: 8. CDR3 coding DNA: TGTGCCAGCAGCTCCGGACAGGGCTGGATCAATGAGCAGTTCTTC. Amino acid sequence: CASSSGQGWINEQFF.

The V and J genes are TRBV6-1 and TRBJ1-5; 9 nucleotides match TRBD1. CDR3 size: 15 residues. With V trimmed by 1 base and J by 6 bases, 4 bases remained unmatched. The germline V gene has CDR1 MNHNS and CDR2 SASEGT. The CDR3 loop reads CASSEVGQGSQPQHF. The CDR3 DNA sequence: TGTGCCAGCAGTGAAGTGGGACAGGGAAGTCAGCCCCAGCATTTT.

This sequence joins TRBV29-1 and TRBJ2-3, with a weak D call TRBD1 (6 bases). The CDR3 covers 14 residues. Trimming took 1 base from V and 3 from J, leaving 11 bases between them. Germline V gives CDR1 SQVTM, CDR2 ANQGSEA. The CDR3 here is CSVEGGHRTDTQYF. The DNA for the CDR3 is TGCAGCGTTGAAGGGGGACACCGGACAGATACGCAGTATTTT.

This chain joins TRBV28 and TRBJ2-7; TRBD2 agrees at 13 bases. The CDR3 consists of 15 residues. Trimming at V came to 3 bases and at J to 2 bases, leaving 1 base not matched to a gene. Germline lookup yields CDR1 MDHEN and CDR2 SYDVKM. CDR3 DNA: TGTGCCAGCAGTTTTGGGACTAGCGGGGCCTACGAGCAGTACTTC. Its protein product is CASSFGTSGAYEQYF.

This chain uses TRBV18 with TRBJ2-1; TRBD1 is a possible D gene (5 bases). In germline, CDR1 is KGHSH, CDR2 LQKENI. V gave up 3 bases and J gave up 1 base, with 13 bases separating them. The CDR3 contains 16 residues. DNA of the CDR3: TGTGCCAGCTCACCGAAGGACACGAGTTCCTACAATGAGCAGTTCTTC. This translates into CASSPKDTSSYNEQFF.